This record covers a single TCR beta chain. TCRdb called the 5' RACE reads again in MiXCR, with one record for every CDR3 protein. Of roughly 140,000 distinct CDR3 sequences listed, 40% to 50% are singletons. This record comes from a study of CD8 T cells in ankylosing spondylitis. CDR3 length equals 14 residues. The germline V gene has CDR1 LNHDA and CDR2 SQIVND (reference sequence). V was shortened by 6 bases and J by 6 bases, with 15 bases between the two germline ends. The TCR comes from a male donor with ankylosing spondylitis. The rearrangement uses TRBV19 and TRBJ1-5, with D possibly matching TRBD1 (5 bases). The sequenced sample consisted of synovial fluid, either unsorted or a sorted T cell fraction (not recorded which). The CDR3 here is CASRKEGEFQPQHF. The CDR3 DNA reads TGTGCCAGTAGAAAAGAAGGGGAGTTTCAGCCCCAGCATTTT.